The TCR beta chain described here comes from a study of Ad26.COV2.S vaccination and SARS-CoV-2 variants. In the study overall: Ad26.COV2.S given intramuscularly, once or twice 56 days apart.

The CDR3 is made up of 15 amino acids. Trimming removed 1 base at V and 1 base at J, with 10 bases between. The germline CDR1 and CDR2 sequences are LNHDA and SQIVND (reference sequence). Profiling relied on immunoSEQ multiplex PCR, and the TCRdb table lists in-frame clones only, not all of them. The data contain hundreds of thousands of clones, around 92% of them seen just once; the ten biggest clones take up more than 1.5%. This sample's treatment: roughly 20 received Ad26.COV2.S at low or high dose, single or two shots; roughly five received placebo; per-sample allocation not given. After the first vaccine or placebo injection, samples were drawn on day 63.

The chain uses TRBV19 and TRBJ2-5; tentatively, D is TRBD1 or TRBD2 (5 bases each). The TCR comes from a person between 18 and 65 years old who received the Ad26.COV2.S COVID-19 vaccine or a placebo. Sample: peripheral blood, taken in a trial of Ad26.COV2.S vaccine versus placebo. CDR3 region: CASSIGGSPQETQYF. Written as DNA, the CDR3 is TGTGCCAGTAGTATAGGGGGGAGCCCCCAAGAGACCCAGTACTTC.